One and the same sample provided the 23 T cell receptor beta chains below, sequenced in a study of cytomegalovirus exposure and HLA in healthy donors. PCR amplification relied on 60 Vbeta primers (plus 13 Jbeta primers). Libraries were prepared by immunoSEQ multiplex PCR; TCRdb keeps only in-frame clonotypes and omits some of them. The table lists about 160,000 clones, 80% to 85% of them singletons, with 1.9% in the top ten. Sequencing used PBMCs. These receptors were taken from a man aged 18 to 30 in good health and CMV-seronegative.

The gene calls are TRBV7-2 and TRBJ2-7; D ambiguous. V was clipped by 3 bases and J by 2 bases, with 11 bases between them. The CDR3 spans 14 residues. Germline V gives CDR1 SGHTA, CDR2 FQGNSA. In DNA, the CDR3 is TGTGCCAGCAGCTTGAGAAGCGAGGCCTACGAGCAGTACTTC. It translates to CASSLRSEAYEQYF.

The chain employs TRBV7-6 and TRBJ2-1; no reliable D call. The length of the CDR3 is 16 residues. The germline V and J ends were trimmed by 1 base and 0 bases, with 10 bases remaining between them. The germline gives CDR1 SGHVS, CDR2 FNYEAQ. The CDR3 sequence: CASSLVSASSYNEQFF. The CDR3 nucleotides read TGTGCCAGCAGCTTAGTCTCCGCCAGCTCCTACAATGAGCAGTTCTTC.

The chain carries TRBV28 and TRBJ2-7; perhaps TRBD1 as D (6 bases). V lost 2 bases and J 0 bases, leaving 11 bases between the germline ends. The CDR3 has 15 residues. CDR1 and CDR2 (germline): MDHEN, SYDVKM. CDR3 region: CASSLRTAASYEQYF. DNA for the CDR3: TGTGCCAGCAGTTTACGGACAGCAGCCTCCTACGAGCAGTACTTC.

The chain couples TRBV20-1 to TRBJ2-1; no definite D call. Germline V gene sequence: CDR1 DFQATT, CDR2 SNEGSKA (reference sequence). CDR3 length: 11 amino acids. Trimming pared 2 bases from V and 6 bases from J, leaving 5 bases between. The CDR3: CSARLVNEQFF. CDR3 in DNA: TGCAGTGCTAGACTAGTCAATGAGCAGTTCTTC.

V gene TRBV27 combines with J gene TRBJ1-1; 7 positions agree with TRBD1. The junction had 9 bases not matched to a gene; V was cut back by 5 bases and J by 6 bases. Germline V CDR1 and CDR2: MNHEY, SMNVEV (reference sequence). The length of the CDR3 is 14 residues. The CDR3 spells CASSQIDRASEAFF. The CDR3 DNA reads as TGTGCCAGCAGTCAAATTGACAGGGCCTCTGAAGCTTTCTTT.

V and J are TRBV7-2 and TRBJ1-2, with D possibly matching TRBD1 (5 bases). Germline-derived CDR1 and CDR2 are SGHTA and FQGNSA. This CDR3 has 14 residues. The germline V and J ends were trimmed by 8 bases and 2 bases, with 15 bases remaining between them. CDR3 in DNA: TGTGCCAGCGTCTATGGGGGGGGGAACTATGGCTACACCTTC. This sequence encodes CASVYGGGNYGYTF.

This chain's CDR3 is CASRTGGTYNEQFF. The DNA for the CDR3 is TGTGCCAGCCGAACAGGGGGGACTTACAATGAGCAGTTCTTC. This rearrangement joins TRBV2 to TRBJ2-1; TRBD1 aligns across 8 bases. From germline, CDR1 is SNHLY and CDR2 FYNNEI. The CDR3 totals 14 residues. V lost 8 bases to trimming and J lost 4 bases; unmatched junction nucleotides: 7.

The chain carries TRBV7-9 and TRBJ2-7; TRBD1 matches at 12 bases. CDR1 is SEHNR and CDR2 is FQNEAQ in the germline V gene (reference sequence). CDR3 length equals 15 residues. V dropped 0 bases and J dropped 7; count of bases not matched to a gene: 4. CDR3 in amino acids: CASSLAGQGAGEQYF. The DNA of the CDR3 is TGTGCCAGCAGCTTAGCGGGACAGGGGGCAGGGGAGCAGTACTTC.

The J gene is TRBJ2-2, the V gene TRBV7-3; 9 bases fit TRBD2. This CDR3 contains 14 residues. Germline CDR1 reads SGHTA; CDR2 reads FQGTGA. V shed 6 bases, J shed 8 bases, and the junction held 7 bases outside the gene matches. CDR3 in amino acids: CASRFSGSYGELFF. The CDR3 nucleotides are TGTGCCAGCAGGTTTAGCGGGAGCTATGGGGAGCTGTTTTTT.

V and J are TRBV5-1 and TRBJ2-3, with 10 positions matching TRBD2. Germline CDR1 SGHRS, CDR2 YFSETQ. The CDR3 extends over 18 amino acids. Trimming at V came to 0 bases and at J to 3 bases, leaving 10 bases not matched to a gene. The CDR3 DNA sequence: TGCGCCAGCAGCTTGGAGGGCCACCTAGCGGGAGAGACAGATACGCAGTATTTT. Its protein is CASSLEGHLAGETDTQYF. The complete variable domain, with remaining parts taken from reference TRBV5-1 and TRBJ2-3, reads KAGVTQTPRYLIKTRGQQVTLSCSPISGHRSVSWYQQTPGQGLQFLFEYFSETQRNKGNFPGRFSGRQFSNSRSEMNVSTLELGDSALYLCASSLEGHLAGETDTQYFGPGTRLTVL.

The chain couples TRBV18 to TRBJ1-4; D gene unclear. V was cut by 5 bases and J by 3 bases, with 13 bases left in between. The V gene's germline CDR1 is KGHSH and CDR2 LQKENI. This CDR3 is built from 15 residues. The CDR3 is CASSSDPGANEKLFF. CDR3 nucleotide sequence: TGTGCCAGCTCATCCGACCCGGGAGCTAATGAAAAACTGTTTTTT.

The rearrangement uses TRBV5-4 and TRBJ2-5; the D is unclear. The length of the CDR3 is 12 residues. With 2 bases removed from V and 5 bases from J, the gap between germline ends came to 7 bases. Germline-derived CDR1 and CDR2 are SGHNT and YYREEE (reference sequence). DNA for the CDR3: TGTGCCAGCAGCTTCTTGCGGGAGACCCAGTACTTC. It specifies CASSFLRETQYF.

V usage is TRBV2 and J usage is TRBJ2-7; the match to TRBD1 covers 10 bases. The CDR3 spans 14 residues. The germline V gene encodes CDR1 SNHLY and CDR2 FYNNEI. V dropped 11 bases and J dropped 1; count of bases not matched to a gene: 8. The CDR3 DNA sequence: TGTGCCGGGGGACAGGGGCCGAGTTCCTACGAGCAGTACTTC. Its protein product is CAGGQGPSSYEQYF.

J is TRBJ1-3 and V is TRBV7-9; 8 nucleotides agree with TRBD1. CDR1 SEHNR and CDR2 FQNEAQ come from the germline V gene (reference sequence). The V gene end was trimmed by 5 bases and the J gene end by 0 bases; junction bases not matched to a gene: 12. The length of the CDR3 is 18 residues. The CDR3 DNA reads as TGTGCCAGCAGCCTCAGGGGGACAGGTACCACCTCTGGAAACACCATATATTTT. It yields the protein CASSLRGTGTTSGNTIYF.

V usage is TRBV6-5 and J usage is TRBJ2-3, with TRBD2 matching 13 bases. Per the germline V gene, CDR1 is MNHEY and CDR2 is SVGAGI. V lost 7 bases, J lost 4 bases, and 5 bases stayed unmatched. The CDR3 loop spans 15 amino acids. The CDR3, as DNA: TGTGCCAGCACCCGGACTAGCGGGAGTTCAGATACGCAGTATTTT. It translates to CASTRTSGSSDTQYF.

The chain employs TRBV6-4 and TRBJ2-1; 8 bases fit TRBD1. The CDR3 contains 16 residues. Germline V CDR1 and CDR2: MRHNA, SNTAGT. Trimming removed 2 bases from V and 6 bases from J; junction bases left unmatched: 9. The CDR3 reads CASSDPDRVSANEQFF. The CDR3 bases are TGTGCCAGCAGTGACCCGGACAGGGTGTCTGCCAATGAGCAGTTCTTC.

The chain has TRBV6-5 and TRBJ1-1, with D possibly matching TRBD1 (5 bases). The CDR3 is made up of 13 amino acids. Trimming stripped 4 bases from V and 4 bases from J, with 10 bases between. CDR1 and CDR2 (germline): MNHEY, SVGAGI. CDR3 coding DNA: TGTGCCAGCAGTTCGGGGGGGTTCACTGAAGCTTTCTTT. Its protein product is CASSSGGFTEAFF.

The rearrangement joins TRBV7-2 to TRBJ2-2; TRBD2 might be the D (6 bases). The V gene lost 3 bases and the J gene lost 7 bases, with 15 bases spanning the gap. CDR1 and CDR2 (germline): SGHTA, FQGNSA. The CDR3 is 15 residues long. The CDR3 spells CASSFEGTRGGELFF. As DNA, the CDR3 is TGTGCCAGCAGCTTCGAAGGGACTCGTGGCGGGGAGCTGTTTTTT.

CDR3 loop: CASSVGGGYQETQYF. As DNA, the CDR3 is TGTGCCAGCAGTGTAGGCGGGGGGTACCAAGAGACCCAGTACTTC. The V call is TRBV2, the J call TRBJ2-5; TRBD2 aligns across 8 bases. The CDR3 extends over 15 amino acids. Germline lookup yields CDR1 SNHLY and CDR2 FYNNEI. The V and J ends lost 4 bases and 0 bases, in that order; junction bases with no gene match: 4.

The chain couples TRBV18 to TRBJ2-2, with D maybe TRBD1 (5 bases). The CDR3 totals 14 residues. V lost 8 bases and J lost 1, with 11 bases in between. The V gene's germline CDR1 is KGHSH and CDR2 LQKENI. The CDR3 bases are TGTGCCAGCCGTCAGGGTTTGAACACCGGGGAGCTGTTTTTT. It yields the protein CASRQGLNTGELFF.

The chain uses TRBV27 and TRBJ2-7; no clear D gene. The CDR3 is made up of 13 amino acids. The V end lost 5 bases, the J end lost 3 bases, and 11 bases lay between the germline ends. CDR1 MNHEY and CDR2 SMNVEV come from the germline V gene (reference sequence). This CDR3 is CASSPRHIYEQYF. The CDR3 bases are TGTGCCAGCAGTCCCAGACACATCTACGAGCAGTACTTC.

The J gene is TRBJ1-2, the V gene TRBV7-3, with D possibly being TRBD1 (5 bases). This CDR3 contains 13 residues. V dropped 0 bases and J dropped 8 bases, with 10 bases sitting between them. Germline CDR1 SGHTA, CDR2 FQGTGA. The CDR3 DNA is TGTGCCAGCAGCTTAACGACAGTCGGGGGCTACACCTTC. Amino acid sequence: CASSLTTVGGYTF.

As DNA, the CDR3 is TGTGCCAGCAGTCCTCGGACAGGGCCGAATCAGCCCCAGCATTTT. Translation gives CASSPRTGPNQPQHF. The J gene is TRBJ1-5, the V gene TRBV7-9; 8 bases match TRBD1. Germline lookup yields CDR1 SEHNR and CDR2 FQNEAQ (reference sequence). The CDR3 consists of 15 residues. V gave up 6 bases and J gave up 4 bases; unmatched junction bases: 8.